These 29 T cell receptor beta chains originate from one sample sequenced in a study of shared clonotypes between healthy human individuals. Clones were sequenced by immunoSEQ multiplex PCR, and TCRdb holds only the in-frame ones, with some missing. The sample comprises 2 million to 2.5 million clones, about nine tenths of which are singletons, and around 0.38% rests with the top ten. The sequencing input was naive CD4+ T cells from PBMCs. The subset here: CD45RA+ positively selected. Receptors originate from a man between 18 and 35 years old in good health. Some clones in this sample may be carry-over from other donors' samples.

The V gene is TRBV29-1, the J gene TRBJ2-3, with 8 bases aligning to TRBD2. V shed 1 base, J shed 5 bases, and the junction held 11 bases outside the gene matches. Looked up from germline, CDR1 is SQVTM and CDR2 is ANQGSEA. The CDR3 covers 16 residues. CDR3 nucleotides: TGCAGCGTTGAAGGGGTAGCGGGAAAGTCAGTAGATACGCAGTATTTT. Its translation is CSVEGVAGKSVDTQYF.

The CDR3 spells CASSIIDRNTEAFF. CDR3 nucleotides: TGTGCCAGTAGTATTATCGACAGGAACACTGAAGCTTTCTTT. This chain uses TRBV19 with TRBJ1-1, with a possible D match to TRBD1 (5 bases). With 3 bases removed from V and 1 base from J, the gap between germline ends came to 9 bases. Looked up from germline, CDR1 is LNHDA and CDR2 is SQIVND (reference sequence). The length of the CDR3 is 14 residues.

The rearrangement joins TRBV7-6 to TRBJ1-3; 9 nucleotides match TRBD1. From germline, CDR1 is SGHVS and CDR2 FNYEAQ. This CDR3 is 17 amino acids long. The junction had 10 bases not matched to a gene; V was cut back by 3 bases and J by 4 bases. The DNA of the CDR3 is TGTGCCAGCAGCTTTGGGACAGGGAGAAACTTAGGAAACACCATATATTTT. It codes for CASSFGTGRNLGNTIYF.

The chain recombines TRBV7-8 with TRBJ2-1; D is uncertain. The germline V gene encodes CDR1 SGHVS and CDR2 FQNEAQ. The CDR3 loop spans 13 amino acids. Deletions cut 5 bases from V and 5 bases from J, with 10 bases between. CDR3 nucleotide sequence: TGTGCCAGCAGCCGCCTCCTAAACAATGAGCAGTTCTTC. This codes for CASSRLLNNEQFF.

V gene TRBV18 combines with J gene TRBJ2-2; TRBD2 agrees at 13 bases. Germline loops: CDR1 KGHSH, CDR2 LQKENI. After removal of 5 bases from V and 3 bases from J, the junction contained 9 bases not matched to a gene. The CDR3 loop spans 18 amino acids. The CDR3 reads CASSAGLAGAVDTGELFF. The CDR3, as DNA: TGTGCCAGCTCAGCTGGACTAGCGGGAGCGGTGGACACCGGGGAGCTGTTTTTT.

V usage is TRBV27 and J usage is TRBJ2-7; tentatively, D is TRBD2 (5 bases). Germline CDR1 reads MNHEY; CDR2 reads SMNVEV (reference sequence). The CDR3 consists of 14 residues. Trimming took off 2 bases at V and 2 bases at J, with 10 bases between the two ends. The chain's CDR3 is CASSLEEGPYEQYF. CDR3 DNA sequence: TGTGCCAGCAGTTTAGAAGAGGGCCCCTACGAGCAGTACTTC.

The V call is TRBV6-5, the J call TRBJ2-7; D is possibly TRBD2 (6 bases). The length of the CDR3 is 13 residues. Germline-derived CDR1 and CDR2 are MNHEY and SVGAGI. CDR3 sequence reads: CASSRESFYEQYF. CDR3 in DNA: TGTGCTAGTAGCCGGGAGTCGTTCTACGAGCAGTACTTC.

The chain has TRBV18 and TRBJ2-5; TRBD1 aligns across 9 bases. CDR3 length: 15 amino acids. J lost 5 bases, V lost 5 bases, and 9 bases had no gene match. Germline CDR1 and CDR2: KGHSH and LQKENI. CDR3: CASSSTGTGYETQYF. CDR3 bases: TGTGCCAGCTCATCCACCGGGACAGGGTATGAGACCCAGTACTTC.

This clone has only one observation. CDR3 DNA sequence: TGTGCCAGCAGCTTATCCTCGGGACAGGGGGCCGGAAACGAAAAACTGTTTTTT. Translating it yields CASSLSSGQGAGNEKLFF. The chain has TRBV7-2 and TRBJ1-4, with 12 positions matching TRBD1. The germline gives CDR1 SGHTA, CDR2 FQGNSA. There are 18 residues in the CDR3. After removal of 2 bases from V and 8 bases from J, the junction contained 12 bases not matched to a gene. Looking up the rest from reference TRBV7-2 and TRBJ1-4 gives the full variable domain: GAGVSQSPSNKVTEKGKDVELRCDPISGHTALYWYRQSLGQGLEFLIYFQGNSAPDKSGLPSDRFSAERTGGSVSTLTIQRTQQEDSAVYLCASSLSSGQGAGNEKLFFGSGTQLSVL.

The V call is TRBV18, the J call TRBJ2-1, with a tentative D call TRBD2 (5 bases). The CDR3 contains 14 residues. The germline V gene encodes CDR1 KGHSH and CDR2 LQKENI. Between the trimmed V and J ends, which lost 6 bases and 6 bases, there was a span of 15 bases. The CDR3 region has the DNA TGTGCCAGCTCGCCTAGCCTTCCGCCCAATGAGCAGTTCTTC. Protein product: CASSPSLPPNEQFF.

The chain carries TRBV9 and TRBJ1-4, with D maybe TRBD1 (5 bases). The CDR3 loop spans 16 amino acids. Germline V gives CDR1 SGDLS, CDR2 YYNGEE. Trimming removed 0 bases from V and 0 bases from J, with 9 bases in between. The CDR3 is CASSVARGATNEKLFF. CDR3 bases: TGTGCCAGCAGCGTAGCTCGGGGGGCAACTAATGAAAAACTGTTTTTT.

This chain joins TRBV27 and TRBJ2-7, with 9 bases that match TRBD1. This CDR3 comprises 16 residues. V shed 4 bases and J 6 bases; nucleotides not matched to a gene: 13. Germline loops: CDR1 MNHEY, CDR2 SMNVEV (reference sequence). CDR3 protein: CASSSGTGTGWGEQYF. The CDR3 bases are TGTGCCAGCAGTTCTGGGACCGGGACAGGGTGGGGCGAGCAGTACTTC.

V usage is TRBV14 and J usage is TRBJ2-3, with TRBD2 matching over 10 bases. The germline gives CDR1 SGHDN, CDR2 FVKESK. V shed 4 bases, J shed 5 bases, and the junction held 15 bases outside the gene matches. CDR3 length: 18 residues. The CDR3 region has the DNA TGTGCCAGCAGCCGACTACCGGGACTAGCGTTGGTCGGAGATACGCAGTATTTT. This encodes CASSRLPGLALVGDTQYF.

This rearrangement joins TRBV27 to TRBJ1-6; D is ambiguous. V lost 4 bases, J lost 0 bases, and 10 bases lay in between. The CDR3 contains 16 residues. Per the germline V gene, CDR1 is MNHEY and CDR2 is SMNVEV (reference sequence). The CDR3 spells CASSSRFPSYNSPLHF. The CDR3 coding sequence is TGTGCCAGCAGTTCAAGATTTCCCTCCTATAATTCACCCCTCCACTTT.

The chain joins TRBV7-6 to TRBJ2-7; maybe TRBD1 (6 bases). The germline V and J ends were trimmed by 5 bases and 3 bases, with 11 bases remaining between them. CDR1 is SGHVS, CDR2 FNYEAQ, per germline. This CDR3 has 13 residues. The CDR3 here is CASSPHRVYEQYF. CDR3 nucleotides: TGTGCCAGCAGCCCACACAGGGTCTACGAGCAGTACTTC. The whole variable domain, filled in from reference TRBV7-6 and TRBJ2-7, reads GAGVSQSPRYKVTKRGQDVALRCDPISGHVSLYWYRQALGQGPEFLTYFNYEAQQDKSGLPNDRFSAERPEGSISTLTIQRTEQRDSAMYRCASSPHRVYEQYFGPGTRLTVT.

The CDR3, as DNA: TGTGCCAGCAGTTACTTGGGTTCGGAGTACGAGCAGTACTTC. It yields the protein CASSYLGSEYEQYF. The rearrangement links TRBV6-5 to TRBJ2-7; D unclear. Germline-derived CDR1 and CDR2 are MNHEY and SVGAGI. V shed 1 base and J shed 4 bases, with 11 bases lying between them. This CDR3 is built from 14 residues.

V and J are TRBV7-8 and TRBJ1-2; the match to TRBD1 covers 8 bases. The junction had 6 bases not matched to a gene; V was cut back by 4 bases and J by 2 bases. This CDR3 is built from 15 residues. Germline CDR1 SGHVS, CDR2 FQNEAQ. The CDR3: CASSSRTGYNYGYTF. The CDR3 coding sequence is TGTGCCAGCAGCTCCCGGACAGGGTACAACTATGGCTACACCTTC.

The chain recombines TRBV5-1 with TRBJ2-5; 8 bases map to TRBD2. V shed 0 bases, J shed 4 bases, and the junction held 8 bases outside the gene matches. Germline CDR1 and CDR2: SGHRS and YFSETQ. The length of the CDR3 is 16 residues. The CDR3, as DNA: TGCGCCAGCAGCTTGGGCGGGAGGTCGCGGGGAGAGACCCAGTACTTC. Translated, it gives CASSLGGRSRGETQYF.

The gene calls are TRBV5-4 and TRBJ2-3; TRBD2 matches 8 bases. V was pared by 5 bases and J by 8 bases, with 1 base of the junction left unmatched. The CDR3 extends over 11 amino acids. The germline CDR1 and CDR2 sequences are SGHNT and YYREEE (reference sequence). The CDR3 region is CASRAGGTQYF. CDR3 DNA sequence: TGTGCCAGCAGGGCGGGAGGTACGCAGTATTTT.

As DNA, the CDR3 is TGTGCCAGCAGTCCCGAGAGAGGGGGTACCGATGAAAAACTGTTTTTT. Protein sequence: CASSPERGGTDEKLFF. The genes are TRBV5-8 and TRBJ1-4, with D perhaps matching TRBD1 (6 bases). Germline V gene data show CDR1 as SGHTS and CDR2 as YDEGEE. V dropped 5 bases and J dropped 6 bases, with 20 bases sitting between them. CDR3 length: 16 amino acids.

The CDR3 DNA reads as TGTGCTAGTGGTTTAGGGGGGACTCAGCCCCAGCATTTT. This translates into CASGLGGTQPQHF. This rearrangement joins TRBV12-5 to TRBJ1-5, with D perhaps matching TRBD1 (6 bases). The V end was cut by 3 bases, the J end by 6 bases, with 9 bases between. CDR3 size: 13 residues. Germline loops: CDR1 LGHNT, CDR2 FRNRAP.

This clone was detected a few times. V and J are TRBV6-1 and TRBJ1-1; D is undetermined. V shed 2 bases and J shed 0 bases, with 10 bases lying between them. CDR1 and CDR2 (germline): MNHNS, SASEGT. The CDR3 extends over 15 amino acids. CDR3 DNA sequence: TGTGCCAGCAGTGAAAAGATTGGAGTGAACACTGAAGCTTTCTTT. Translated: CASSEKIGVNTEAFF.

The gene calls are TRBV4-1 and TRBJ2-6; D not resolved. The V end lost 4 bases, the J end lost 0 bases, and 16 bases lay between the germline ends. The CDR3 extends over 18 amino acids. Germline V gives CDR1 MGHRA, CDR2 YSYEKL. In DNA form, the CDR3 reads TGCGCCAGCAGCCCTAACCCACAGTCGAGCTCTGGGGCCAACGTCCTGACTTTC. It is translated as CASSPNPQSSSGANVLTF.

CDR3 DNA sequence: TGCGCCAGCAGCTGGAAGGAGGGCCAAGGCTACACCTTC. As protein: CASSWKEGQGYTF. The chain has TRBV5-1 and TRBJ1-2; D unclear. Germline V lookup: CDR1 SGHRS, CDR2 YFSETQ. This CDR3 contains 13 residues. V was shortened by 3 bases and J by 8 bases, with 14 bases between the two germline ends. The variable domain in full, with the rest retrieved from reference TRBV5-1 and TRBJ1-2, is KAGVTQTPRYLIKTRGQQVTLSCSPISGHRSVSWYQQTPGQGLQFLFEYFSETQRNKGNFPGRFSGRQFSNSRSEMNVSTLELGDSALYLCASSWKEGQGYTFGSGTRLTVV.

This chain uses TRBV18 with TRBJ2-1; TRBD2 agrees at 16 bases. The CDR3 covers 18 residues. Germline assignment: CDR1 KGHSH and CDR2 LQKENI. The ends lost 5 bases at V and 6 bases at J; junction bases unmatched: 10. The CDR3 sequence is CASSALTGTSGRANEQFF. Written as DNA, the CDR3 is TGTGCCAGCTCAGCCCTCACCGGGACTAGCGGGAGGGCCAATGAGCAGTTCTTC.

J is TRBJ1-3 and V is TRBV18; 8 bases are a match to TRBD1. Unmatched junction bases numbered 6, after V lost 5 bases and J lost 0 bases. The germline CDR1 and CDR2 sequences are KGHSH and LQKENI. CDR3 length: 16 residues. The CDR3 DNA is TGTGCCAGCTCAGCGGACAGGGCCAGCTCTGGAAACACCATATATTTT. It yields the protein CASSADRASSGNTIYF.

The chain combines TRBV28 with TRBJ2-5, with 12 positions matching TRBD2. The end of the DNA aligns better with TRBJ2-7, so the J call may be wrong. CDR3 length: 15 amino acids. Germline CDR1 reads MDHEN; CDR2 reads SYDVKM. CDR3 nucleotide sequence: TGTGCCAGCAGAGAGACTAGCGGGGGAGCCTACGAGCAGTACTTC. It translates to CASRETSGGAYEQYF.

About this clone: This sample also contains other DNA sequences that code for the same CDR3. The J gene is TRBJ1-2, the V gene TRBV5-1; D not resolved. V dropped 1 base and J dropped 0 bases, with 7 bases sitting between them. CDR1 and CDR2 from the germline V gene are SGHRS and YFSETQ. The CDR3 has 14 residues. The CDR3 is CASSLTAANYGYTF. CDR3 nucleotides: TGCGCCAGCAGCTTGACAGCAGCTAACTATGGCTACACCTTC. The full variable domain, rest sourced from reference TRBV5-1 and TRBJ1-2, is KAGVTQTPRYLIKTRGQQVTLSCSPISGHRSVSWYQQTPGQGLQFLFEYFSETQRNKGNFPGRFSGRQFSNSRSEMNVSTLELGDSALYLCASSLTAANYGYTFGSGTRLTVV.

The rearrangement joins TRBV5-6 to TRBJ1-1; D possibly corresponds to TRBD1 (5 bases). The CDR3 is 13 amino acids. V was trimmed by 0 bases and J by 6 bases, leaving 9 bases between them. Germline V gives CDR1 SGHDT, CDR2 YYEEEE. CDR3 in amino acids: CASSLGGRAEAFF. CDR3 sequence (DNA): TGTGCCAGCAGCTTGGGGGGGAGGGCTGAAGCTTTCTTT.